This T cell receptor (beta chain) stems from a study of Ad26.COV2.S vaccination and SARS-CoV-2 variants. Treatment noted: about 20 received Ad26.COV2.S at low or high dose, single or two shots; 5 received placebo; per-sample allocation not given. Sampling took place 63 days after the first vaccine or placebo injection. Assay: immunoSEQ multiplex PCR; the TCRdb copy retains only in-frame clones and omits some. The sample includes fewer than 500,000 clones, 90% of them seen just once. V gave up 1 base and J gave up 3 bases, with 10 bases separating them. The germline V gene has CDR1 SGHAT and CDR2 FQNNGV. This CDR3 has 15 amino acids.

The J gene is TRBJ1-5, the V gene TRBV11-2, with D unclear. Here the sequenced sample was peripheral blood, taken in a trial of Ad26.COV2.S vaccine versus placebo. The clonotype comes from a person between 18 and 65 years old who received the Ad26.COV2.S COVID-19 vaccine or a placebo. The CDR3 coding sequence is TGTGCCAGCAGCTTAGGGGGTTTGTCCAATCAGCCCCAGCATTTT. Translated, it gives CASSLGGLSNQPQHF.